Following are 5 T cell receptor beta chains from one sample sequenced in a study of blood T cells in healthy people across ages. With a J-beta primer mix and a sample-barcoded 5' primer, a second PCR ran roughly 6 to 11 cycles. Using its own MiXCR run on the 5' RACE reads, TCRdb lists one record per CDR3 protein. Here the sample spans about 1,500,000 distinct CDR3 sequences, approximately 28% being singletons. The specimen sequenced was blood. The receptors originated from a woman aged 25 to 39 in good health.

CDR3 sequence: CASSWTGWNSPLHF. CDR3 bases: TGTGCCAGCAGTTGGACAGGGTGGAATTCACCCCTCCACTTT. This chain connects TRBV12-3 or TRBV12-4 to TRBJ1-6; 8 nucleotides match TRBD1. Trimming removed 4 bases from V and 7 bases from J; junction bases left unmatched: 3. The CDR3 totals 14 residues.

The chain has TRBV12-3 or TRBV12-4 and TRBJ1-3, with unresolved D. CDR3 size: 12 residues. The V gene lost 3 bases and the J gene lost 4 bases, with 4 bases spanning the gap. The CDR3 loop is CASSFCGNTIYF. The CDR3, as DNA: TGTGCCAGCAGTTTCTGCGGAAACACCATATATTTT.

Comments on this clonotype: A much bigger clone sits one base away, suggesting this may be a read error. The V and J genes are TRBV29-1 and TRBJ2-7; TRBD1 matches 7 bases. The CDR3 is 15 amino acids. Germline loops: CDR1 SQVTM, CDR2 ANQGSEA. As DNA, the CDR3 is TGCAGCGTCCTCGCCGGGACAGAGGGACCATACGAGCGGTACTTC. This codes for CSVLAGTEGPYERYF.

This clonotype was detected a few times. A much larger clone differs by one base, so this may be a read error. The rearrangement links TRBV7-2 to TRBJ2-7; D is unclear. The CDR3 loop spans 14 amino acids. V lost 5 bases, J lost 7 bases, and 18 bases lay in between. CDR1 is SGHTA and CDR2 is FQGNSA in the germline V gene. CDR3 sequence (DNA): TGTGCCAGCAGCCCCATGCCCTCTTACAATGAGCAGTACTTC. It codes for CASSPMPSYNEQYF.

The chain uses TRBV20-1 and TRBJ2-1; D possibly corresponds to TRBD2 (6 bases). This CDR3 contains 14 residues. The germline V gene has CDR1 DFQATT and CDR2 SNEGSKA (reference sequence). With 3 bases removed from V and 3 bases from J, the gap between germline ends came to 12 bases. The CDR3 nucleotides are TGCAGTGCTAGGATGGGACTTAACTACAATGAGCAGTTCTTC. It encodes CSARMGLNYNEQFF.